In its sample, the clone carrying this T cell receptor (beta chain) was seen many times. Its antigen is unknown. Method: immunoSEQ multiplex PCR; TCRdb's copy keeps in-frame clones and lacks some. Listed for the sample are about 40,000 clones, none seen a single time. This sample was taken from a study of T cell clonality in common variable immunodeficiency. Study-wide results and limits: Compared with controls, CVID subjects had fewer shared TCRbeta clones. Repertoire-complication correlations in CVID were limited by patient heterogeneity.

Both groups were predominantly of Caucasian heritage. Heparinized whole blood, about 5 to 8.5 ml, came from each donor. Sample: peripheral blood mononuclear cells. The origin of this receptor is a person between 18 and 75 years old in good health.

The CDR3 here is CASSPSPGKDVLTF. The sequenced CDR3 bases are TGTGCCAGCTCACCATCCCCAGGGAAGGACGTC. The chain joins TRBV18 to TRBJ2-6, with D maybe TRBD1 (5 bases). Coverage ceases 3 residues before the CDR3 finishes, and the germline J gene fills in the end. This CDR3 is 14 amino acids long. CDR1 KGHSH and CDR2 LQKENI come from the germline V gene. Between the trimmed V and J ends, which lost 2 bases and 11 bases, there was a span of 13 bases. Full variable domain (remainder filled in from reference TRBV18 and TRBJ2-6): NAGVMQNPRHLVRRRGQEARLRCSPMKGHSHVYWYRQLPEEGLKFMVYLQKENIIDESGMPKERFSAEFPKEGPSILRIQQVVRGDSAAYFCASSPSPGKDVLTFGAGSRLTVL.